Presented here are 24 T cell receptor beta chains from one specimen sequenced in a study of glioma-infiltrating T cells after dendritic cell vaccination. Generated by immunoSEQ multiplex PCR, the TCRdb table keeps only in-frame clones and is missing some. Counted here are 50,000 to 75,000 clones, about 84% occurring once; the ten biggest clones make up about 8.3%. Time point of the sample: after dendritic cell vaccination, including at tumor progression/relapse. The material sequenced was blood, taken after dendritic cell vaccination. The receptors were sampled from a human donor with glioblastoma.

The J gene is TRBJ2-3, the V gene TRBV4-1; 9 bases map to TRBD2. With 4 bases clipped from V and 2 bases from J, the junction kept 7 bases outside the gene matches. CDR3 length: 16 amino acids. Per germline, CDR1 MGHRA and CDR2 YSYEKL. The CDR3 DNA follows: TGCGCCAGCAGCCCCTCCGGGACTAGCAACACAGATACGCAGTATTTT. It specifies CASSPSGTSNTDTQYF.

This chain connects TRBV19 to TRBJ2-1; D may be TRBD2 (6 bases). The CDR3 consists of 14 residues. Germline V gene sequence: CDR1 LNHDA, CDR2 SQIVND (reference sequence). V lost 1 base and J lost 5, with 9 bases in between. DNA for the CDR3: TGTGCCAGTAGTATAGTGGGAGGAGACAATGAGCAGTTCTTC. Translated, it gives CASSIVGGDNEQFF.

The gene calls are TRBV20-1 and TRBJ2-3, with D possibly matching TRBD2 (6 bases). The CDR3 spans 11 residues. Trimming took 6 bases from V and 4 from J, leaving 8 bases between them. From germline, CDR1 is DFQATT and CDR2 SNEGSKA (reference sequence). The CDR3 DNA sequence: TGCAGTGCCGGGACTGCAGATACGCAGTATTTT. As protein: CSAGTADTQYF.

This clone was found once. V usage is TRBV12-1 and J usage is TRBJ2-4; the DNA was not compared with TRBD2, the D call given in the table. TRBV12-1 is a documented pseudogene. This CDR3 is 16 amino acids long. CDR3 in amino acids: CASSFPRGSGGGIQYF. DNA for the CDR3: TGTGCCAGCAGCTTTCCCCGGGGTAGCGGGGGGGGCATTCAGTACTTC.

This CDR3 is CASRLAGGVDEQFF. In nucleotides, the CDR3 is TGCGCCAGCAGACTAGCGGGGGGGGTCGATGAGCAGTTCTTC. The chain joins TRBV5-1 to TRBJ2-1; 13 bases align to TRBD2. This CDR3 contains 14 residues. Germline CDR1 is SGHRS and CDR2 is YFSETQ. The J segment lost 8 bases and the V segment lost 5 bases, leaving 4 bases of the junction unmatched.

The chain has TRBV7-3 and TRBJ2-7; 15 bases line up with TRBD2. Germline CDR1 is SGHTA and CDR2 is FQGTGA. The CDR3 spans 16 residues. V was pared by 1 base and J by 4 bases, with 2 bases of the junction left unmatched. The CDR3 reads CASSLMGLAGGYEQYF. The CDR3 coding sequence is TGTGCCAGCAGCTTAATGGGACTAGCGGGGGGTTACGAGCAGTACTTC.

The CDR3 DNA reads as TGTGCCAGCAGCGTAGGACAAGCGGGGGGCGGTGAGCAGTTCTTC. This translates into CASSVGQAGGGEQFF. The V gene is TRBV9, the J gene TRBJ2-1; 9 nucleotides agree with TRBD2. The CDR3 totals 15 residues. V lost 0 bases, J lost 9 bases, and 7 bases stayed unmatched. The germline V gene encodes CDR1 SGDLS and CDR2 YYNGEE.

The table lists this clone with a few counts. The CDR3 nucleotides read TGTGCCAGCGGCGCAGGGCTGCAGTTCTTC. Translation gives CASGAGLQFF. The genes are TRBV6-5 and TRBJ2-1; possible D gene TRBD1, 5 bases. V lost 8 bases to trimming and J lost 12 bases, with 11 bases between them. The CDR3 has 10 amino acids. CDR1 and CDR2 (germline): MNHEY, SVGAGI.

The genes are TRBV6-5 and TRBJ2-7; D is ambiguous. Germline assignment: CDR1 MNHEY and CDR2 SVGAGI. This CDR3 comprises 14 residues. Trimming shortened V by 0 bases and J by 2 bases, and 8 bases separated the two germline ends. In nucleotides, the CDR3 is TGTGCCAGCAGTTACTCGCACAGAGCCTACGAGCAGTACTTC. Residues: CASSYSHRAYEQYF.

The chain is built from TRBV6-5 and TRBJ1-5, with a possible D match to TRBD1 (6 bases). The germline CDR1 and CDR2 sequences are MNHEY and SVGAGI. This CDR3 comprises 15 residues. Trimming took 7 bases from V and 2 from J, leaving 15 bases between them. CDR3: CASTGTGSRNQPQHF. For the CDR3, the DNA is TGTGCCAGCACCGGTACAGGGTCTCGCAATCAGCCCCAGCATTTT.

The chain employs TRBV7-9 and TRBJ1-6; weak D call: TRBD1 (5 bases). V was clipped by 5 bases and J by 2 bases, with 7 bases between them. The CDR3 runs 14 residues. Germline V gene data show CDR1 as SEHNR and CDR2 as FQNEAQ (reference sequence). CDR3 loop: CASSIQAYNSPLHF. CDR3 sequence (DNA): TGTGCCAGCAGCATACAGGCCTATAATTCACCCCTCCACTTT.

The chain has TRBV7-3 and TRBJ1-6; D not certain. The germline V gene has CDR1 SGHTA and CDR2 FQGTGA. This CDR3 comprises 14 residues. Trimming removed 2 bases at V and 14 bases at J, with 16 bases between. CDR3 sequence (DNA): TGTGCCAGCAGCTTATCACCGCAGGTCCAGACCCTCCACTTT. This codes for CASSLSPQVQTLHF.

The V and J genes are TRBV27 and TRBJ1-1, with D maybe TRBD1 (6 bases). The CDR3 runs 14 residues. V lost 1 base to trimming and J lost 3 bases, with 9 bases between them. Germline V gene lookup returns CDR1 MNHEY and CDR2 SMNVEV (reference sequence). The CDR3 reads CASSLYPGDTEAFF. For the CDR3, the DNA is TGTGCCAGCAGTTTATACCCAGGGGACACTGAAGCTTTCTTT.

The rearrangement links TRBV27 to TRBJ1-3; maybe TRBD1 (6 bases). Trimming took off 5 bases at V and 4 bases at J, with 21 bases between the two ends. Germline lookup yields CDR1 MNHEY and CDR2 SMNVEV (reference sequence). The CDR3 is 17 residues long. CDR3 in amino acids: CASSRGGAGRPGNTIYF. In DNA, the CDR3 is TGTGCCAGCAGTCGGGGGGGGGCAGGGCGGCCCGGAAACACCATATATTTT.

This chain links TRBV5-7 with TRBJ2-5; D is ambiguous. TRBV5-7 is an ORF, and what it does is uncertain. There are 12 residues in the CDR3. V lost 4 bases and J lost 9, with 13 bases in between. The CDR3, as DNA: TGTGCCAGCAGCAATATCGTTTCTTCCCAGTACTTC. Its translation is CASSNIVSSQYF.

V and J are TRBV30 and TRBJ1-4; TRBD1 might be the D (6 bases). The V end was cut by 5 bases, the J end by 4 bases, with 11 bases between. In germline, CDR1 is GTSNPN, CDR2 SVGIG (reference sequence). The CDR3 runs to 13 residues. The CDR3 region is CAWQQGSNEKLFF. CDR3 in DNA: TGTGCCTGGCAACAGGGAAGTAATGAAAAACTGTTTTTT.

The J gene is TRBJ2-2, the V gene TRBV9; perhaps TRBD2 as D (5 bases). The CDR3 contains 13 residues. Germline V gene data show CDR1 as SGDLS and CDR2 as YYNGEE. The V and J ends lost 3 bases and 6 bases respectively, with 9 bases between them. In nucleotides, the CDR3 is TGTGCCAGCAGCGCAGACGGGGCCGGGGAGCTGTTTTTT. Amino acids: CASSADGAGELFF.

CDR3 region: CASSTVRTSSGNTIYF. DNA for the CDR3: TGTGCCAGTAGTACCGTCCGGACTTCATCTGGAAACACCATATATTTT. The chain joins TRBV19 to TRBJ1-3; D is undetermined. Germline CDR1 and CDR2: LNHDA and SQIVND (reference sequence). V was pared by 4 bases and J by 1 base, with 14 bases between. The CDR3 contains 16 residues. The variable domain in full, completed from reference TRBV19 and TRBJ1-3, reads DGGITQSPKYLFRKEGQNVTLSCEQNLNHDAMYWYRQDPGQGLRLIYYSQIVNDFQKGDIAEGYSVSREKKESFPLTVTSAQKNPTAFYLCASSTVRTSSGNTIYFGEGSWLTVV.

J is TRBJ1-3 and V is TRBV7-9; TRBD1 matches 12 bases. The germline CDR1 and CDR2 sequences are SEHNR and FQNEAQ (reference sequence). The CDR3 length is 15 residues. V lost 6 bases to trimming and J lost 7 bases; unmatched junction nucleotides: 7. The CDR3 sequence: CASSWPGQGANTIYF. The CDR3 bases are TGTGCCAGCAGTTGGCCGGGACAGGGGGCGAACACCATATATTTT.

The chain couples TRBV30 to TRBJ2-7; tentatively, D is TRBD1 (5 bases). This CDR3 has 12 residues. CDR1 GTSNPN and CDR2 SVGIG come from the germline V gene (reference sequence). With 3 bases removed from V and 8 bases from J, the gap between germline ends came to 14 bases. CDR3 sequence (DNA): TGTGCCTGGAGGGGGCAGGGAATGAAGCAGTACTTC. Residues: CAWRGQGMKQYF.

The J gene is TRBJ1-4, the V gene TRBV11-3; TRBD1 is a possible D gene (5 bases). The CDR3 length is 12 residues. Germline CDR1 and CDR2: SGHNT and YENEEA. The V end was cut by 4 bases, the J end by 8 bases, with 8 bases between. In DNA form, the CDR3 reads TGTGCCAGCAGCTCACAGGAGGAAAAACTGTTTTTT. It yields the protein CASSSQEEKLFF.

The CDR3 loop is CASSQDVPGGQETQYF. The CDR3 nucleotides are TGTGCCAGCAGCCAAGACGTGCCGGGGGGGCAGGAGACCCAGTACTTC. The rearrangement links TRBV4-2 to TRBJ2-5; TRBD2 matches at 8 bases. CDR3 length: 16 residues. J lost 5 bases, V lost 0 bases, and 8 bases had no gene match. Germline CDR1 and CDR2: LGHNA and YNFKEQ.

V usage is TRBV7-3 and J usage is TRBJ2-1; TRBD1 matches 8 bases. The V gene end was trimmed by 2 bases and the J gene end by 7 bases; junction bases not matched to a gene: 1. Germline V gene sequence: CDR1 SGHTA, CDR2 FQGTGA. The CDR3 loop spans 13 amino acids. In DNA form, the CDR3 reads TGTGCCAGCAGCTTAGACAGGGGAAATGAGCAGTTCTTC. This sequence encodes CASSLDRGNEQFF.

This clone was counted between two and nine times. The CDR3 loop is CASSSVGQVGLEQYF. The CDR3 coding sequence is TGCGCCAGCAGCTCCGTCGGACAGGTTGGCCTCGAGCAGTACTTC. The chain uses TRBV5-1 and TRBJ2-7; 7 bases map to TRBD1. The CDR3 covers 15 residues. Trimming took 3 bases from V and 6 from J; bases not matched to a gene: 12. Germline V gene lookup returns CDR1 SGHRS and CDR2 YFSETQ.